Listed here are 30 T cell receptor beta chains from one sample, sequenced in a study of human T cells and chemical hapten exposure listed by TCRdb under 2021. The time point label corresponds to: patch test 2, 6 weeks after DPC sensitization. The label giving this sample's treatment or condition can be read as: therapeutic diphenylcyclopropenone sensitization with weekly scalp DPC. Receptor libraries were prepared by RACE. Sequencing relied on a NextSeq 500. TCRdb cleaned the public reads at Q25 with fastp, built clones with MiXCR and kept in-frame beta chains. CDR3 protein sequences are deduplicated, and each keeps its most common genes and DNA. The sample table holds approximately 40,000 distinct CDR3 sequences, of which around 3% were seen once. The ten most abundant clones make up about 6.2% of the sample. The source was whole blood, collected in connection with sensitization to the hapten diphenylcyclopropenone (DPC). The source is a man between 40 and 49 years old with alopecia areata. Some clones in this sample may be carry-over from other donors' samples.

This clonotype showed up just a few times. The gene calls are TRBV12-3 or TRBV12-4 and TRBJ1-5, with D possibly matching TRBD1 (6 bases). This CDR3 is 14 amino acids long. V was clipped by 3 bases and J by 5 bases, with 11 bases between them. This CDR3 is CASSLGQPDQPQHF. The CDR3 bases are TGTGCCAGCAGTTTGGGACAACCCGATCAGCCCCAGCATTTT.

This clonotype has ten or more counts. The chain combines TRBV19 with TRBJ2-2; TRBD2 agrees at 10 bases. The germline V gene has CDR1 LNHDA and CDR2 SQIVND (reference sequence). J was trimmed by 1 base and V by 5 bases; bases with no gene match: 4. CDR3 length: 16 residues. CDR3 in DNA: TGTGCCAGTAGTCTAGCGGGAGTGAGGAACACCGGGGAGCTGTTTTTT. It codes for CASSLAGVRNTGELFF. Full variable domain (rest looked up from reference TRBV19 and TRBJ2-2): DGGITQSPKYLFRKEGQNVTLSCEQNLNHDAMYWYRQDPGQGLRLIYYSQIVNDFQKGDIAEGYSVSREKKESFPLTVTSAQKNPTAFYLCASSLAGVRNTGELFFGEGSRLTVL.

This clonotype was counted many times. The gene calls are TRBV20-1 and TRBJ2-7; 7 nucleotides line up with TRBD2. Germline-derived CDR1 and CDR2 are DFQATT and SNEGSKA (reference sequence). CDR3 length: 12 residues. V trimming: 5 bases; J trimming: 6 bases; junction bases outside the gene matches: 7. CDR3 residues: CSAPQRGIEQYF. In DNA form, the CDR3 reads TGCAGTGCTCCCCAGCGGGGTATCGAGCAGTACTTC.

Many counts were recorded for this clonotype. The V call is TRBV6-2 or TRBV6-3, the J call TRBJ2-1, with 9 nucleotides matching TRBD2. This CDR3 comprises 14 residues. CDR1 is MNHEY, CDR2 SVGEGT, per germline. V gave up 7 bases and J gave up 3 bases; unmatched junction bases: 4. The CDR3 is CASIKRGVYNEQFF. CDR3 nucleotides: TGTGCCAGCATTAAGCGGGGGGTCTACAATGAGCAGTTCTTC.

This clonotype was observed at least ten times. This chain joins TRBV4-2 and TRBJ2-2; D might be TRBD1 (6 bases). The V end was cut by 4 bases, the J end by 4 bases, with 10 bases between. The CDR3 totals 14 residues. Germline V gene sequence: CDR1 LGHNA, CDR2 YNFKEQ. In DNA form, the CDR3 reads TGTGCCAGCAGCCCACAGGGAACCACCGGGGAGCTGTTTTTT. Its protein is CASSPQGTTGELFF.

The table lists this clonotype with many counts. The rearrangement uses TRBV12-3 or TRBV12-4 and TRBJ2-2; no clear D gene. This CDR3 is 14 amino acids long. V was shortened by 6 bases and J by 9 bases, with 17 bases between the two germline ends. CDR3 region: CASRPGQVVRELFF. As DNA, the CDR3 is TGTGCCAGCAGACCCGGGCAGGTCGTAAGGGAGCTGTTTTTT.

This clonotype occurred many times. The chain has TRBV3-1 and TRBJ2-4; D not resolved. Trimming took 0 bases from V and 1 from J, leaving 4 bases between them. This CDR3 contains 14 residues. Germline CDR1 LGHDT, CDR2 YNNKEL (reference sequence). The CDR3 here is CASSQDRAKNIQYF. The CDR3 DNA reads TGTGCCAGCAGCCAAGATAGGGCCAAAAACATTCAGTACTTC.

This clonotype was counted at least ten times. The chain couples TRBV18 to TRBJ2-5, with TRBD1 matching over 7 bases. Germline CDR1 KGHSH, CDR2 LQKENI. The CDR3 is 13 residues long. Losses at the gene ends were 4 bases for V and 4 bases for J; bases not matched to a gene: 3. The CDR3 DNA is TGTGCCAGCTCACAACAGGGGACAGAGACCCAGTACTTC. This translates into CASSQQGTETQYF.

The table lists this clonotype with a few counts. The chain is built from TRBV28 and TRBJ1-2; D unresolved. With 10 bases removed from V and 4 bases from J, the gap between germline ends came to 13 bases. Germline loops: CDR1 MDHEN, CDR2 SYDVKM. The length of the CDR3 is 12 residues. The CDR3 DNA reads TGTGCCACCACAAACAGCCTCTATGGCTACACCTTC. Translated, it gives CATTNSLYGYTF.

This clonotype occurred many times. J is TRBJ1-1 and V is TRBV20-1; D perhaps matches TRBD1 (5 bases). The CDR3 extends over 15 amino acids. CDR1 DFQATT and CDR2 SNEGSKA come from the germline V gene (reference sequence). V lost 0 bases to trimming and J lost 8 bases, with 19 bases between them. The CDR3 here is CSARDRGWGGEEAFF. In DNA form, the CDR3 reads TGCAGTGCTAGAGATCGTGGGTGGGGCGGGGAGGAAGCTTTCTTT.

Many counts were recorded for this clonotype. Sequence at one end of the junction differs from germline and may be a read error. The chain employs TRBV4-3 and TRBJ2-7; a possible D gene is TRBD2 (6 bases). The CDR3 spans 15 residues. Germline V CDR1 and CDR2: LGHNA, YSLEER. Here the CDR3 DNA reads TGCGCCAGCAGCCAAGCCTGGGACTCTGACTACGAGCATTACTTC. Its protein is CASSQAWDSDYEHYF.

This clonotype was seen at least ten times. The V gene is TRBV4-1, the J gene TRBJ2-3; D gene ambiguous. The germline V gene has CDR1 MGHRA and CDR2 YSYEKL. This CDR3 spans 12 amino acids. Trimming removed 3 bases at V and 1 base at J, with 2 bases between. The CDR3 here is CASSHGTDTQYF. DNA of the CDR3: TGCGCCAGCAGCCACGGCACAGATACGCAGTATTTT.

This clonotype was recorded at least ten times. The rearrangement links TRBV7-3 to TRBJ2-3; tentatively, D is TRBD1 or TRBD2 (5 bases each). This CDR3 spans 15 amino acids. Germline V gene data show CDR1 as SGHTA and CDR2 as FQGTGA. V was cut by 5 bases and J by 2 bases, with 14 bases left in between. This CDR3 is CASSRIVGDTDTQYF. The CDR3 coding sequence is TGTGCCAGCAGCCGAATTGTGGGGGACACAGATACGCAGTATTTT.

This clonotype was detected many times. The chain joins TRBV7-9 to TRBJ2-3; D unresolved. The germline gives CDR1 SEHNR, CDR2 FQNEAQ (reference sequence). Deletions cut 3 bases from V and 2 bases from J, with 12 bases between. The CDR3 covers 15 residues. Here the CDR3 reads CASSFQSTPTDTQYF. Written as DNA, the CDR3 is TGTGCCAGCAGCTTCCAGAGTACTCCCACAGATACGCAGTATTTT.

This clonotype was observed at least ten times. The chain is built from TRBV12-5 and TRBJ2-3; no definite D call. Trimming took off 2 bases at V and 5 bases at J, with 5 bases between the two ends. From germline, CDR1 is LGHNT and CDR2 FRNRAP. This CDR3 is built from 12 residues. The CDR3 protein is CASGLLGDTQYF. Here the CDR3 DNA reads TGTGCTAGTGGTTTGCTCGGAGATACGCAGTATTTT.

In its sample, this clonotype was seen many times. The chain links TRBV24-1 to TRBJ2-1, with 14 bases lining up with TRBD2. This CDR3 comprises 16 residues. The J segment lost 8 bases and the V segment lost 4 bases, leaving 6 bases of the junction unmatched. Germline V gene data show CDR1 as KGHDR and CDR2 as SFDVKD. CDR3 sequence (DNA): TGTGCCACCAGTGACCGGACTAGCGGGAGGCTGGATGAGCAGTTCTTC. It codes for CATSDRTSGRLDEQFF.

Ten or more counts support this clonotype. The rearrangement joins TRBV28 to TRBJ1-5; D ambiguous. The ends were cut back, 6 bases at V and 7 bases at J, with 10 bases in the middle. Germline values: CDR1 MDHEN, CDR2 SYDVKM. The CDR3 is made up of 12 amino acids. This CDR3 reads CASRRPGQPQHF. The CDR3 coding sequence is TGTGCCAGCAGGCGGCCGGGCCAGCCCCAGCATTTT.

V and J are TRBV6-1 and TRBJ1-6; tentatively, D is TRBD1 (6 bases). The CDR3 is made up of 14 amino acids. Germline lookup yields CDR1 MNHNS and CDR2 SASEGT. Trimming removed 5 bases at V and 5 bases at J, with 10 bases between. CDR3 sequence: CASSYRADNSPLHF. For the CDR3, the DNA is TGTGCCAGCAGTTACAGGGCTGATAATTCACCCCTCCACTTT.

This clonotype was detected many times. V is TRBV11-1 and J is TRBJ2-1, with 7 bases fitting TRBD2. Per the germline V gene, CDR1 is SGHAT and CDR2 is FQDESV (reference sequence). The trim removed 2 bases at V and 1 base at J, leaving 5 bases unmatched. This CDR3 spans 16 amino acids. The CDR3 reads CASSLTGEGSYNEQFF. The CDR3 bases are TGTGCCAGCAGCTTAACGGGGGAGGGGTCCTACAATGAGCAGTTCTTC.

In DNA form, the CDR3 reads TGCAGTGCTAGAGGGGTTTATGGCTACACCTTC. This sequence encodes CSARGVYGYTF. The V call is TRBV20-1, the J call TRBJ1-2; the D is unclear. CDR3 length: 11 residues. Trimming stripped 1 base from V and 5 bases from J, with 5 bases between. Germline loops: CDR1 DFQATT, CDR2 SNEGSKA (reference sequence).

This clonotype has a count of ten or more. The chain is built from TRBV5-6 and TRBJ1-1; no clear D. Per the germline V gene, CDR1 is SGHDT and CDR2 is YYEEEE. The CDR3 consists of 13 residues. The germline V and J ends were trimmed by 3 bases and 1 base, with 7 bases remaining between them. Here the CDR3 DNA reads TGTGCCAGCAGCTCGCTGGCGAACACTGAAGCTTTCTTT. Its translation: CASSSLANTEAFF. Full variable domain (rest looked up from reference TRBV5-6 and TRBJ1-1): DAGVTQSPTHLIKTRGQQVTLRCSPKSGHDTVSWYQQALGQGPQFIFQYYEEEERQRGNFPDRFSGHQFPNYSSELNVNALLLGDSALYLCASSSLANTEAFFGQGTRLTVV.

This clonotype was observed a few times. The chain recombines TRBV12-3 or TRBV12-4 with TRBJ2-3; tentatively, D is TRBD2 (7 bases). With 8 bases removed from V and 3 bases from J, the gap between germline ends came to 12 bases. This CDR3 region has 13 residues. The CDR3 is CASCRGATDTQYF. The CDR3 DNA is TGTGCCAGCTGTCGGGGGGCAACAGATACGCAGTATTTT.

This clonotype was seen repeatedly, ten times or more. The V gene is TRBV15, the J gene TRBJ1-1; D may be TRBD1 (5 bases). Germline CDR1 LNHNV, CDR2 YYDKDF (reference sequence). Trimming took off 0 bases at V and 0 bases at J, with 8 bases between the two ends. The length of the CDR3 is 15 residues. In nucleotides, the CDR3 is TGTGCCACCAGCAGAGATCCGACAGTGAACACTGAAGCTTTCTTT. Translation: CATSRDPTVNTEAFF.

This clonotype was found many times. The CDR3 DNA reads as TGTGCCAGCAGCTTAATGGTCTCGGGCGGGGGTAACGAGCAGTACTTC. Translated: CASSLMVSGGGNEQYF. The rearrangement links TRBV7-8 to TRBJ2-7; 7 bases agree with TRBD2. Trimming at V came to 2 bases and at J to 5 bases, leaving 12 bases not matched to a gene. This CDR3 spans 16 amino acids. The germline gives CDR1 SGHVS, CDR2 FQNEAQ.

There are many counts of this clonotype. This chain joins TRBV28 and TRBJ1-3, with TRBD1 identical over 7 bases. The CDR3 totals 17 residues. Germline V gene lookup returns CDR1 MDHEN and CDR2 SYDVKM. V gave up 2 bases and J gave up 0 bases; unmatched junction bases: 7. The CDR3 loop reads CASSLEGTAFSGNTIYF. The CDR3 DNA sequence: TGTGCCAGCAGTTTAGAGGGGACAGCATTCTCTGGAAACACCATATATTTT.

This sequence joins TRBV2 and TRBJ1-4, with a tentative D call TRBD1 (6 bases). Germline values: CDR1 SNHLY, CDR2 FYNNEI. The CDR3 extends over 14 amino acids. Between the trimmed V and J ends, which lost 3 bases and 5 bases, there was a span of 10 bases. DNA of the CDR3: TGTGCCAGCAGTGATCACAGGGAGAATGAAAAACTGTTTTTT. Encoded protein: CASSDHRENEKLFF.

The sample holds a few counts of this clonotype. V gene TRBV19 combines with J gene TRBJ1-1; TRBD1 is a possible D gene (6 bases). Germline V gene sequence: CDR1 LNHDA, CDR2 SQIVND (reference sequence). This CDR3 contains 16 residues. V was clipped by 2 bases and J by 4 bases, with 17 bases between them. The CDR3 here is CASSISVGRGGTEAFF. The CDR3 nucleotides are TGTGCCAGTAGTATATCAGTTGGGAGAGGGGGCACTGAAGCTTTCTTT.

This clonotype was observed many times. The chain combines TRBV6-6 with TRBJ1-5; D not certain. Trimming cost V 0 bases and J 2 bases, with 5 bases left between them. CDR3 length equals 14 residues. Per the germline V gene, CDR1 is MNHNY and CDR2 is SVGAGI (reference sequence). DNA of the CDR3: TGTGCCAGCAGTTACTCGGAACGCAATCAGCCCCAGCATTTT. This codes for CASSYSERNQPQHF.

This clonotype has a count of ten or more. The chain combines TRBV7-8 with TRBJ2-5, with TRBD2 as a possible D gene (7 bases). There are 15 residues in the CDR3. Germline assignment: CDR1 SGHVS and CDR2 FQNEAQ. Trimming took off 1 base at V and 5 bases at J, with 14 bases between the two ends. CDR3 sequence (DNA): TGTGCCAGCAGCTTAGGGGGGGGGCTCGATGAGACCCAGTACTTC. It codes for CASSLGGGLDETQYF.

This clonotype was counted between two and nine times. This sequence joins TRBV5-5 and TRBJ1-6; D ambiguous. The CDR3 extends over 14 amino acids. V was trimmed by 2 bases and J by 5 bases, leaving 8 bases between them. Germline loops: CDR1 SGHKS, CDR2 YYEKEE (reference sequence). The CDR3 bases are TGTGCCAGCAGCTTACGGGAGAATAATTCACCCCTCCACTTT. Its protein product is CASSLRENNSPLHF.